The 27 T cell receptor beta chains below all came from one sample that was sequenced in a study of metastatic and nonmetastatic thyroid tumors. TCRdb reassembled clones from the PCR reads with MiXCR. The profile shows 7,500 to 9,500 clones, 35% of them singletons. Ahead of thyroid surgery, no patient had received treatment of any kind. Material: tumor tissue. The receptors originated from a female donor with papillary thyroid cancer or a benign thyroid nodule (not recorded which). Some clones in this sample may be carry-over from other donors' samples.

A single count supports this clone. This chain joins TRBV11-2 and TRBJ2-2, with D possibly being TRBD2 (5 bases). From germline, CDR1 is SGHAT and CDR2 FQNNGV. CDR3 size: 13 residues. The V gene lost 1 base and the J gene lost 6 bases, with 6 bases spanning the gap. CDR3 amino acids: CASSLVGAGELFF. CDR3 nucleotides: TGTGCCAGCAGCTTAGTCGGGGCCGGGGAGCTGTTTTTT. The full variable domain, in which reference TRBV11-2 and TRBJ2-2 provide the parts outside the CDR3, is EAGVAQSPRYKIIEKRQSVAFWCNPISGHATLYWYQQILGQGPKLLIQFQNNGVVDDSQLPKDRFSAERLKGVDSTLKIQPAKLEDSAVYLCASSLVGAGELFFGEGSRLTVL.

J is TRBJ2-7 and V is TRBV10-3; 7 nucleotides align to TRBD2. The germline V gene has CDR1 ENHRY and CDR2 SYGVKD. The J segment lost 7 bases and the V segment lost 10 bases, leaving 13 bases of the junction unmatched. The CDR3 length is 13 residues. The CDR3: CATTGGRMGEQYF. CDR3 sequence (DNA): TGTGCCACCACGGGGGGACGGATGGGTGAGCAGTACTTC.

The chain joins TRBV5-1 to TRBJ1-4; D remains ambiguous. Trimming took off 0 bases at V and 0 bases at J, with 9 bases between the two ends. Looked up from germline, CDR1 is SGHRS and CDR2 is YFSETQ. The CDR3 has 16 residues. CDR3 sequence (DNA): TGCGCCAGCAGCTTGGGGGCAGCCTCAACTAATGAAAAACTGTTTTTT. It translates to CASSLGAASTNEKLFF.

The chain combines TRBV30 with TRBJ1-2, with D maybe TRBD1 (5 bases). Trimming pared 2 bases from V and 8 bases from J, leaving 9 bases between. Germline CDR1 GTSNPN, CDR2 SVGIG (reference sequence). This CDR3 region has 11 residues. In nucleotides, the CDR3 is TGTGCCTGGAGTTGGGGGGGAGGCTACACCTTC. This codes for CAWSWGGGYTF.

Within the sample, this clone is medium-sized. The chain combines TRBV5-1 with TRBJ2-7, with D possibly being TRBD1 or TRBD2 (6 bases each). V gave up 0 bases and J gave up 0 bases, with 10 bases separating them. The CDR3 has 15 residues. Germline-derived CDR1 and CDR2 are SGHRS and YFSETQ. This CDR3 reads CASSLERGVSYEQYF. In DNA, the CDR3 is TGCGCCAGCAGCTTGGAGAGGGGGGTCTCCTACGAGCAGTACTTC.

The chain is built from TRBV5-1 and TRBJ2-1, with no clear D. This CDR3 is 15 amino acids long. Per the germline V gene, CDR1 is SGHRS and CDR2 is YFSETQ. Trimming cost V 4 bases and J 4 bases, with 15 bases left between them. The CDR3 region is CASSTVPFPYNEQFF. The CDR3 DNA is TGCGCCAGCAGCACCGTACCTTTCCCATACAATGAGCAGTTCTTC.

Details on this clone: The junction departs from the called germline gene at one end, perhaps through a read error. The chain has TRBV20-1 and TRBJ2-6; D not certain. This CDR3 is 13 amino acids long. Per germline, CDR1 DFQATT and CDR2 SNEGSKA (reference sequence). CDR3 protein: CSARRPGSNVLTF. CDR3 sequence (DNA): TGCAGTGCTAGAAGGCCTGGGTCCAACGTCCTGACTTTC.

This clone qualifies as medium-sized. CDR3 coding DNA: TGTGCCAGCAGTGGAATGGGGGGGCCGGGTAATGAGCAGTTCTTC. It specifies CASSGMGGPGNEQFF. The chain uses TRBV2 and TRBJ2-1, with a tentative D call TRBD2 (7 bases). V lost 4 bases to trimming and J lost 7 bases, with 17 bases between them. The CDR3 is 15 amino acids. The germline V gene has CDR1 SNHLY and CDR2 FYNNEI. Full variable domain (missing parts from reference TRBV2 and TRBJ2-1): EPEVTQTPSHQVTQMGQEVILRCVPISNHLYFYWYRQILGQKVEFLVSFYNNEISEKSEIFDDQFSVERPDGSNFTLKIRSTKLEDSAMYFCASSGMGGPGNEQFFGPGTRLTVL.

Only a few counts were recorded for this clone. The J gene is TRBJ2-1, the V gene TRBV6-6; TRBD1 matches at 9 bases. Germline-derived CDR1 and CDR2 are MNHNY and SVGAGI (reference sequence). The CDR3 totals 17 residues. V lost 4 bases, J lost 7 bases, and 14 bases stayed unmatched. CDR3 DNA: TGTGCCAGCAGTTTACCTATTACAGGGGGCCGGAGGAATGAGCAGTTCTTC. Translating it yields CASSLPITGGRRNEQFF.

This clone came up once. The chain uses TRBV30 and TRBJ2-3; 8 positions agree with TRBD2. Germline CDR1 is GTSNPN and CDR2 is SVGIG (reference sequence). This CDR3 spans 16 amino acids. The junction had 5 bases not matched to a gene; V was cut back by 0 bases and J by 0 bases. CDR3 nucleotides: TGTGCCTGGAGTGTAGGGGCGGGGGGTAGCACAGATACGCAGTATTTT. Protein sequence: CAWSVGAGGSTDTQYF.

This clone was seen a handful of times. This chain links TRBV24-1 with TRBJ2-2; D unresolved. The CDR3 is 15 residues long. Germline loops: CDR1 KGHDR, CDR2 SFDVKD. Trimming removed 0 bases from V and 1 base from J, with 5 bases in between. Here the CDR3 reads CATSDLLGNTGELFF. The CDR3, as DNA: TGTGCCACCAGTGATTTGCTTGGGAACACCGGGGAGCTGTTTTTT.

The V gene is TRBV7-2, the J gene TRBJ1-6; 9 nucleotides align to TRBD1. Germline CDR1 is SGHTA and CDR2 is FQGNSA. Unmatched junction bases numbered 2, after V lost 5 bases and J lost 9 bases. The CDR3 sequence is 13 residues long. The CDR3 nucleotides read TGTGCCAGCAGCCCACAGGGGGCTTCACCCCTCCACTTT. It translates to CASSPQGASPLHF.

J is TRBJ2-1 and V is TRBV20-1; D is perhaps TRBD1 or TRBD2 (6 bases each). The V end was cut by 0 bases, the J end by 5 bases, with 17 bases between. This CDR3 is built from 16 residues. Germline V gives CDR1 DFQATT, CDR2 SNEGSKA (reference sequence). As DNA, the CDR3 is TGCAGTGCTAGAGATCGTAGGGGGGCGAGAAACAATGAGCAGTTCTTC. Its translation is CSARDRRGARNNEQFF.

This clone was observed once. The rearrangement joins TRBV11-2 to TRBJ2-7, with 8 positions matching TRBD1. The CDR3 totals 16 residues. Unmatched junction bases numbered 7, after V lost 0 bases and J lost 3 bases. Germline V gene sequence: CDR1 SGHAT, CDR2 FQNNGV. CDR3 sequence reads: CASSLELRDRIYEQYF. In DNA, the CDR3 is TGTGCCAGCAGCTTAGAACTCCGGGACAGGATCTACGAGCAGTACTTC.

The chain recombines TRBV5-1 with TRBJ2-3, with D perhaps TRBD1 (6 bases). Germline assignment: CDR1 SGHRS and CDR2 YFSETQ. The V and J ends lost 5 bases and 9 bases respectively, with 25 bases between them. The CDR3 is 16 amino acids. Here the CDR3 reads CASSYTGHWAEGTQYF. The CDR3 nucleotides read TGCGCCAGCAGTTATACGGGACATTGGGCTGAAGGCACGCAGTATTTT.

CDR3 amino acids: CASAPGGNYGYTF. CDR3 nucleotide sequence: TGTGCCAGCGCCCCAGGGGGAAACTATGGCTACACCTTC. V and J are TRBV6-1 and TRBJ1-2; 7 positions agree with TRBD1. J was trimmed by 2 bases and V by 8 bases; bases with no gene match: 5. This CDR3 comprises 13 residues. The germline CDR1 and CDR2 sequences are MNHNS and SASEGT.

The gene calls are TRBV18 and TRBJ1-1, with a weak D call TRBD1 (6 bases). V gave up 3 bases and J gave up 5 bases, with 16 bases separating them. The CDR3 has 15 residues. The germline gives CDR1 KGHSH, CDR2 LQKENI. The CDR3 here is CASSPATGSQTEAFF. In nucleotides, the CDR3 is TGTGCCAGCTCACCTGCAACAGGGAGTCAAACTGAAGCTTTCTTT. Variable domain in full (rest from reference TRBV18 and TRBJ1-1): NAGVMQNPRHLVRRRGQEARLRCSPMKGHSHVYWYRQLPEEGLKFMVYLQKENIIDESGMPKERFSAEFPKEGPSILRIQQVVRGDSAAYFCASSPATGSQTEAFFGQGTRLTVV.

This clone was detected ten times or more. The J gene is TRBJ2-1, the V gene TRBV4-2, with TRBD2 as a possible D gene (5 bases). CDR1 and CDR2 (germline): LGHNA, YNFKEQ. Trimming removed 2 bases at V and 6 bases at J, with 11 bases between. The length of the CDR3 is 14 residues. The CDR3 bases are TGTGCCAGCAGCCAAATGTTTGAGGGCAATGAGCAGTTCTTC. Translation: CASSQMFEGNEQFF.

This clone was recorded a few times. The chain employs TRBV6-1 and TRBJ2-1; the D gene is possibly TRBD2 (7 bases). Trimming took off 4 bases at V and 9 bases at J, with 19 bases between the two ends. Germline-derived CDR1 and CDR2 are MNHNS and SASEGT. The CDR3 is 15 residues long. The CDR3 DNA sequence: TGTGCCAGCAGTGCGGAGGGGGGGAGCTTTATTGAGCAGTTCTTC. As protein: CASSAEGGSFIEQFF.

By share, this clone counts as medium-sized. This rearrangement joins TRBV4-1 to TRBJ1-2; no clear D gene. Trimming left V 0 bases short and J 4 bases short, with 18 bases between. CDR3 size: 17 residues. Germline CDR1 reads MGHRA; CDR2 reads YSYEKL. In DNA form, the CDR3 reads TGCGCCAGCAGCCAAGATCCCTCCTGGGAACAGACCTATGGCTACACCTTC. It codes for CASSQDPSWEQTYGYTF.

Sample share makes this clone large. The chain is built from TRBV6-1 and TRBJ1-1; the match to TRBD1 covers 8 bases. CDR3 size: 16 residues. Germline CDR1 is MNHNS and CDR2 is SASEGT. Unmatched junction bases numbered 12, after V lost 5 bases and J lost 4 bases. The CDR3 protein is CASSPLRAGGFTEAFF. CDR3 sequence (DNA): TGTGCCAGCAGTCCCCTAAGGGCAGGGGGCTTCACTGAAGCTTTCTTT.

The sample holds one count of this clone. The chain combines TRBV4-1 with TRBJ1-1, with 7 positions matching TRBD1. CDR1 is MGHRA, CDR2 YSYEKL, per germline. The CDR3 totals 18 residues. The V segment lost 0 bases and the J segment 3 bases; nucleotides outside the gene matches: 13. CDR3 sequence (DNA): TGCGCCAGCAGCCAAGATGACAGGGATGGTGGATCGTACACTGAAGCTTTCTTT. This translates into CASSQDDRDGGSYTEAFF.

This clone appeared a few times. The chain links TRBV12-3 or TRBV12-4 to TRBJ2-3, with TRBD2 matching over 9 bases. The CDR3 spans 15 residues. Trimming at V came to 7 bases and at J to 6 bases, leaving 11 bases not matched to a gene. The DNA for the CDR3 is TGTGCCAGCACCTACGGTAGCGGGGGCCTTGATACGCAGTATTTT. Amino acid sequence: CASTYGSGGLDTQYF.

This clone is deemed medium-sized. V gene TRBV3-1 combines with J gene TRBJ1-3, with D perhaps matching TRBD1 (5 bases). V dropped 0 bases and J dropped 0 bases, with 15 bases sitting between them. Germline CDR1 LGHDT, CDR2 YNNKEL (reference sequence). The CDR3 runs to 18 residues. The CDR3 reads CASSQDWGRISSGNTIYF. The DNA of the CDR3 is TGTGCCAGCAGCCAAGATTGGGGCAGGATCAGCTCTGGAAACACCATATATTTT.

This clone turned up a few times. The J gene is TRBJ1-1, the V gene TRBV29-1, with D perhaps matching TRBD1 (6 bases). Trimming took 7 bases from V and 14 from J, leaving 26 bases between them. The CDR3 is 13 amino acids. Germline values: CDR1 SQVTM, CDR2 ANQGSEA. CDR3 amino acids: CSDLRRDTPEEFF. The DNA of the CDR3 is TGCAGCGACCTACGCCGGGACACCCCTGAGGAGTTCTTT.

By share, this clone ranks as medium-sized. V and J are TRBV19 and TRBJ1-6; 8 bases are shared with TRBD1. The length of the CDR3 is 12 residues. Trimming removed 10 bases from V and 10 bases from J; junction bases left unmatched: 6. Germline loops: CDR1 LNHDA, CDR2 SQIVND (reference sequence). DNA of the CDR3: TGTGCCACCGGACAGGGAAGGTCACCCCTCCACTTT. Its protein product is CATGQGRSPLHF.

This clone is categorized as medium-sized (0.01 to 0.1%). This chain joins TRBV3-1 and TRBJ1-2; tentatively, D is TRBD1 (5 bases). This CDR3 has 14 amino acids. V was cut by 4 bases and J by 0 bases, with 9 bases left in between. CDR1 LGHDT and CDR2 YNNKEL come from the germline V gene (reference sequence). CDR3 in DNA: TGTGCCAGCAGCCCGGCGGGGGCTAACTATGGCTACACCTTC. As protein: CASSPAGANYGYTF.